A selection of T cell receptor beta chains follows, all from one sample in a study of T cell repertoires in cytomegalovirus infection. TCRdb passed the reads through MiXCR, listing each CDR3 protein once. There are 350,000 to 500,000 distinct CDR3 sequences in the sample; approximately 31% occur only once, and around 13% lies in the top ten. The sequenced sample consisted of PBMCs. Source of these receptors: a human donor in good health (CMV status not recorded). Some clones in this sample may be carry-over from other donors' samples. CDR3s include the opening cysteine and the closing phenylalanine or tryptophan. Fields, in order: clone size, J gene, D gene, V gene, CDR3 protein, CDR3 DNA. The D gene is left open where the match is weak. Expanded clones get a size class; other rows say once, few or many, or leave the size out.

>few|TRBJ2-1|TRBD1|TRBV19
CASTPHSDRGESEQFF
TGTGCCAGTACCCCCCACTCCGACAGGGGTGAGAGTGAGCAGTTCTTC
>-|TRBJ2-5|TRBD2|TRBV20-1
CSAIAGDQETQYF
TGCAGTGCTATTGCGGGGGACCAAGAGACCCAGTACTTC
>many|TRBJ1-1|TRBD1|TRBV11-2
CASSPRQGRMRTEAFF
TGTGCCAGCAGCCCCAGACAGGGGAGGATGAGGACTGAAGCTTTCTTT
>few|TRBJ1-5|TRBD1|TRBV11-2
CASSLGGQDNQPQHF
TGTGCCAGCAGCTTAGGCGGACAGGACAATCAGCCCCAGCATTTT
>many|TRBJ2-3|TRBD2|TRBV7-2
CASSLPMASGGAWEDTQYF
TGTGCCAGCAGCCTCCCCATGGCCAGCGGGGGGGCCTGGGAAGATACGCAGTATTTT
>many|TRBJ1-2|-|TRBV7-8
CASSLDRKGSNYGYTF
TGTGCCAGCAGCTTAGACCGTAAGGGGTCTAACTATGGCTACACCTTC
>-|TRBJ1-4|-|TRBV2
CASRGQRTLGGGKLFF
TGTGCCAGCAGAGGACAGCGTACCCTGGGGGGGGGAAAACTGTTTTTT
>few|TRBJ2-3|TRBD2|TRBV7-6
CASSLTSGENTQYF
TGTGCCAGCAGCTTGACTAGCGGGGAAAATACGCAGTATTTT
>-|TRBJ2-3|-|TRBV19
CASHTVGGGTDTQYF
TGTGCCAGTCATACCGTTGGCGGGGGCACAGATACGCAGTATTTT
>many|TRBJ2-2|-|TRBV7-8
CASSTRNTGELFF
TGTGCCAGCAGCACACGAAACACCGGGGAGCTGTTTTTT
>few|TRBJ2-5|-|TRBV5-5
CASSTLGARETQYF
TGTGCCAGCAGCACCTTGGGGGCAAGGGAGACCCAGTACTTC
>once|TRBJ1-5|-|TRBV6-5
CASSYSAGFNQPQHF
TGTGCCAGCAGTTACTCCGCAGGTTTCAATCAGCCCCAGCATTTT
>few|TRBJ2-4|-|TRBV27
CASSLVEGGIQYF
TGTGCCAGCAGTTTAGTCGAGGGGGGCATTCAGTACTTC
>many|TRBJ1-1|-|TRBV6-6
CASSPYIGDSEAFF
TGTGCCAGCAGCCCTTACATTGGCGACAGTGAAGCTTTCTTT
>-|TRBJ2-2|TRBD1|TRBV12-3/TRBV12-4
CASSFSRGQTGELFF
TGTGCCAGCAGTTTCTCCAGGGGGCAGACCGGGGAGCTGTTTTTT
>-|TRBJ1-6|TRBD1|TRBV20-1
CSARTGTSSYNSPLHF
TGCAGTGCCCGGACAGGCACGAGCTCCTATAATTCACCCCTCCACTTT
>many|TRBJ2-7|-|TRBV7-9
CASSSGDREPYDEQYF
TGTGCCAGCAGCTCAGGTGACAGAGAACCTTACGACGAGCAGTACTTC
>-|TRBJ2-3|-|TRBV5-5
CASKPPGTSTDTQYF
TGTGCCAGCAAACCGCCCGGTACTAGCACAGATACGCAGTATTTT
>-|TRBJ1-1|-|TRBV5-4
CASSQPGVKNTEAFF
TGTGCCAGCAGCCAACCAGGGGTGAAGAACACTGAAGCTTTCTTT
>many|TRBJ1-4|TRBD1|TRBV11-2
CASSRTGVNEKLFF
TGTGCCAGCAGCCGGACAGGGGTTAATGAAAAACTGTTTTTT
>-|TRBJ1-4|-|TRBV20-1
CSAFVGRTNEKLFF
TGCAGTGCTTTTGTGGGGAGGACTAATGAAAAACTGTTTTTT
>few|TRBJ1-5|-|TRBV4-1
CASSQSTGYNQPQHF
TGCGCCAGCAGCCAGAGTACGGGCTACAATCAGCCCCAGCATTTT
>-|TRBJ1-4|-|TRBV7-8
CASSRVDGGYEKLFF
TGTGCCAGCAGCAGGGTAGATGGGGGATATGAAAAACTGTTTTTT
>few|TRBJ1-4|-|TRBV5-1
CASSLERGQSHEKLFF
TGCGCCAGCAGCTTGGAGAGGGGACAATCGCACGAAAAACTGTTTTTT
>-|TRBJ1-5|TRBD1|TRBV6-1
CASNRSGGLQPQHF
TGTGCCAGCAATCGGTCAGGGGGGCTGCAGCCCCAGCATTTT
>-|TRBJ2-5|-|TRBV10-1
CAKPALAVKTQYF
TGCGCCAAACCAGCCCTAGCTGTGAAGACCCAGTACTTC
>-|TRBJ2-6|-|TRBV6-6
CAGTLSGSGANVLTF
TGTGCCGGCACACTAAGTGGTTCTGGGGCCAACGTCCTGACTTTC
>few|TRBJ1-1|-|TRBV4-1
CASSHGENTEAFF
TGCGCCAGCAGCCATGGGGAGAACACTGAAGCTTTCTTT
>few|TRBJ2-5|TRBD2|TRBV20-1
CSASPLAGQETQYF
TGCAGTGCTAGTCCACTAGCGGGCCAAGAGACCCAGTACTTC
>few|TRBJ2-1|-|TRBV19
CASSISSGNEQFF
TGTGCCAGTAGTATATCGTCTGGCAATGAGCAGTTCTTC
>many|TRBJ1-6|-|TRBV28
CASSLWAAQGSNSPLHF
TGTGCCAGCAGTTTATGGGCGGCCCAGGGGTCGAATTCACCCCTCCACTTT
>-|TRBJ2-1|TRBD2|TRBV6-2/TRBV6-3
CASRFGGAFGNEQFF
TGTGCCAGCAGGTTCGGGGGGGCTTTTGGGAATGAGCAGTTCTTC
>-|TRBJ2-2|TRBD2|TRBV29-1
CSVELNGAGDGELFF
TGCAGCGTTGAATTGAATGGAGCGGGGGACGGGGAGCTGTTTTTT
>many|TRBJ2-7|-|TRBV7-2
CASSPRTASYEQYF
TGTGCCAGCAGCCCGCGGACAGCCTCCTACGAGCAGTACTTC
>many|TRBJ1-2|-|TRBV7-8
CASTLGVSRANYGYTF
TGTGCCAGCACCCTAGGGGTCAGCAGAGCTAACTATGGCTACACCTTC
>-|TRBJ2-3|-|TRBV5-4
CASSPPGGADTQYF
TGTGCCAGCAGCCCGCCCGGAGGGGCAGATACGCAGTATTTT
>-|TRBJ2-5|-|TRBV11-3
CASSFPVETQYF
TGTGCCAGCAGCTTCCCCGTAGAGACCCAGTACTTC
>-|TRBJ1-6|TRBD1|TRBV5-4
CASSSGQGSPLHF
TGTGCCAGCAGCTCGGGACAGGGTTCACCCCTCCACTTT
>-|TRBJ2-5|-|TRBV27
CASRRFGGAQETQYF
TGTGCCAGCAGGCGTTTTGGCGGGGCTCAAGAGACCCAGTACTTC
>few|TRBJ2-7|TRBD1|TRBV20-1
CSARATGQGAHEQYF
TGCAGTGCTAGAGCCACGGGACAGGGGGCCCACGAGCAGTACTTC
>-|TRBJ2-7|TRBD1|TRBV6-5
CASSPLRDSSYEQYF
TGTGCCAGCAGTCCCCTCCGGGACAGCTCCTACGAGCAGTACTTC
>once|TRBJ2-7|-|TRBV20-1
CSAIGPYPYEQYF
TGCAGTGCTATAGGTCCCTACCCCTACGAGCAGTACTTC
>-|TRBJ2-5|TRBD2|TRBV24-1
CATSDQRGGLKTQYF
TGTGCCACCAGTGACCAGCGGGGGGGCTTAAAGACCCAGTACTTC
>many|TRBJ1-1|-|TRBV27
CASSLSQVGTEAFF
TGTGCCAGCAGTTTGTCACAGGTCGGGACTGAAGCTTTCTTT
>many|TRBJ2-1|TRBD2|TRBV4-1
CASSRQRGDNEQFF
TGCGCCAGCAGCCGTCAGCGGGGGGACAATGAGCAGTTCTTC
>once|TRBJ1-2|TRBD1|TRBV27
CARSATGVSGYTF
TGTGCCCGCAGTGCCACAGGGGTGAGTGGCTACACCTTC
>-|TRBJ2-7|-|TRBV5-4
CASSLSRGSVGQYF
TGTGCCAGCAGCTTGTCCAGGGGTAGTGTTGGGCAGTACTTC
>many|TRBJ1-2|TRBD1|TRBV4-2
CASSQGGTGIGGYTF
TGTGCCAGCAGCCAAGGCGGGACAGGAATCGGGGGCTACACCTTC
>-|TRBJ2-1|TRBD1|TRBV12-5
CASGLIRTGGVWDEQFF
TGTGCTAGTGGTTTGATAAGGACAGGGGGCGTCTGGGATGAGCAGTTCTTC
>few|TRBJ2-5|TRBD1|TRBV5-1
CASSLDGTGVETQYF
TGCGCCAGCAGCTTGGATGGGACAGGGGTTGAGACCCAGTACTTC
>few|TRBJ1-2|-|TRBV12-3/TRBV12-4
CASRLSNYGYTF
TGTGCCAGCCGACTTTCTAACTATGGCTACACCTTC
>-|TRBJ1-6|-|TRBV12-3/TRBV12-4
CASSLVAGPKSPLHF
TGTGCCAGCAGTTTAGTCGCAGGGCCGAAGTCACCCCTCCACTTT
>-|TRBJ2-7|-|TRBV5-6
CASSLGADRPSYEQYF
TGTGCCAGCAGCTTGGGGGCGGATAGACCTTCCTACGAGCAGTACTTC
>few|TRBJ2-1|-|TRBV6-2/TRBV6-3
CASSYRDHSYNEQFF
TGTGCCAGCAGTTACCGGGACCACTCCTACAATGAGCAGTTCTTC
>few|TRBJ2-1|-|TRBV7-2
CASSFDYRDNNYNEQFF
TGTGCCAGCAGTTTCGACTACCGGGACAATAATTACAATGAGCAGTTCTTC
>few|TRBJ2-3|-|TRBV19
CASSSGTADTQYF
TGTGCCAGTAGTTCGGGGACGGCGGATACGCAGTATTTT
>-|TRBJ2-1|TRBD2|TRBV6-1
CASSLTSGVSYNEQFF
TGTGCCAGCAGTCTTACTAGCGGGGTATCCTACAATGAGCAGTTCTTC